This entry is about one T cell receptor beta chain. Antigen unknown. Trimming shortened V by 1 base and J by 1 base, and 7 bases separated the two germline ends. This CDR3 is 14 amino acids long. Germline assignment: CDR1 ENHRY and CDR2 SYGVKD. The data derive from a study of shared clonotypes between healthy human individuals. Some clones are missing from TCRdb's copy, which holds only in-frame ones; the method was immunoSEQ multiplex PCR. The table lists a few million clones, about 92% of them singletons. Regarding the study as a whole: The study found lower generation probabilities in non-shared clonotypes than in those shared by all four donors.

This chain uses TRBV10-3 with TRBJ1-1; a weak D match, TRBD1 (5 bases). The source material was naive CD4+ T cells from PBMCs. Subset described: CD45RA+ positively selected. The receptor was isolated from a man younger than 35 in good health. Some clones in this sample may be carry-over from other donors' samples. The CDR3 spells CAISELQGNTEAFF. The CDR3 region has the DNA TGTGCCATCAGTGAGTTGCAGGGGAACACTGAAGCTTTCTTT.